The rows below give T cell receptor beta chains drawn from one sample of a study of blood T cell repertoires in COVID-19. Measured with immunoSEQ multiplex PCR; TCRdb has only the in-frame clones, and not every one. Of roughly 68,000 clones in the sample, roughly nine tenths are singletons; the top ten hold about 3%. The sample comprised peripheral blood. All receptors derive from a woman between 50 and 59 years old with COVID-19, enrolled during active disease. Both conserved end residues are part of each CDR3. Each record gives: J gene, clone size, D gene, V gene, CDR3 DNA, CDR3 protein. A D gene is named only where the DNA matches it firmly. Rows give clone size only sometimes, using once, few, many, or a class for an expanded clone.

TRBJ2-1 | NA | TRBD2 | TRBV7-9 | TGTGCCAGCAGTACTAGCGGGCGTTCCAATGAGCAGTTCTTC | CASSTSGRSNEQFF
TRBJ2-3 | once | TRBD2 | TRBV9 | TGTGCCAGCAGCCCTAGCGGGAGTGGGACAGATACGCAGTATTTT | CASSPSGSGTDTQYF
TRBJ2-7 | NA | NA | TRBV6-5 | TGTGCCAGCAGTCCCCAGATCTCCATTTCCTACGAGCAGTACTTC | CASSPQISISYEQYF
TRBJ2-5 | NA | TRBD1 | TRBV11-2 | TGTGCCAGCAGCTTAATGTCAGGGGGCCAAGAGACCCAGTACTTC | CASSLMSGGQETQYF
TRBJ2-4 | NA | TRBD1 | TRBV20-1 | TGCAGTGCGGAACAGGGGGACATTCAGTACTTC | CSAEQGDIQYF
TRBJ2-3 | NA | TRBD1 | TRBV12-5 | TGTGCTAGTGGGAGGGGGACAGGGAGTCCAGATACGCAGTATTTT | CASGRGTGSPDTQYF
TRBJ2-5 | once | NA | TRBV30 | TGTGCCTGGAGTGTACGTAGGACAGCGGAGACCCAGTACTTC | CAWSVRRTAETQYF
TRBJ2-1 | NA | TRBD2 | TRBV24-1 | TGTGCCACCAGCCCCCCCCTGGGGGGGACTGAGCAGTTCTTC | CATSPPLGGTEQFF
TRBJ2-7 | few | TRBD2 | TRBV6-6 | TGTGCCAGCAGCCGCAAGCGGGAGGGCCGCCCCTACGAGCAGTACTTC | CASSRKREGRPYEQYF
TRBJ2-5 | NA | NA | TRBV3-1/TRBV3-2 | TGTGCCAGCAGCCAAGAGAGGCGGGAGACCCAGTACTTC | CASSQERRETQYF
TRBJ1-1 | once | NA | TRBV19 | TGTGCCAGTAGTCCACAATCCGGGGAGAGGACTGAAGCTTTCTTT | CASSPQSGERTEAFF
TRBJ1-5 | NA | NA | TRBV9 | TGTGCCAGCAGCGTAGAAGGGAGGCAGCCCCAGCATTTT | CASSVEGRQPQHF
TRBJ1-6 | NA | NA | TRBV20-1 | TGCAGTGCTAGTACCTTTTTTGAGGGCAACTCACCCCTCCACTTT | CSASTFFEGNSPLHF
TRBJ2-2 | NA | TRBD1 | TRBV29-1 | TGCAGCGCACACACAGGGGGCGGGTCCGGGGAGCTGTTTTTT | CSAHTGGGSGELFF
TRBJ2-7 | NA | NA | TRBV6-2/TRBV6-3 | TGTGCCAGCAGTTACTCGCAGGCGAGCCCCTACGAGCAGTACTTC | CASSYSQASPYEQYF
TRBJ2-5 | NA | NA | TRBV7-7 | TGTGCTAGCAGCTTAGGCCCGACTCTAGCGACCCAAGAGACCCAGTACTTC | CASSLGPTLATQETQYF